The 23 T cell receptor beta chains presented below share a single source sample, sequenced in a study of T-cell reconstitution after alpha-beta-depleted transplantation in children (dated by TCRdb to about 2016). The treatment or condition label, read with the paper, signifies: allogeneic hematopoietic cell transplantation with graft depleted of TCRalphabeta T cells and CD19 B cells. The library was produced with PCR. The sequencer was an Illumina HiSeq 2500. To normalize quantification of the TCRbeta repertoire, the TCR libraries were built with molecular barcoding that relied on unique molecular identifiers. TCRdb redid the processing of the public reads, applying fastp at Q25 and MiXCR, and retained in-frame beta chains. Each entry merges the rows of one CDR3 protein and shows their most common DNA and genes. This sample holds about 590,000 distinct CDR3 sequences; 10% to 15% were observed only once. The ten biggest clones cover 2.2% of the sample.

Sample: PBMCs, mostly from graft donor cells, taken 360 days after TCRalphabeta/CD19-depleted stem cell transplant. The receptors derive from a male patient younger than 18 who had a stem cell transplant for acute myeloid leukemia, so the T cells may come from the graft donor.

This clonotype occurred a few times. V usage is TRBV20-1 and J usage is TRBJ2-5; 13 bases fit TRBD2. The CDR3 has 17 amino acids. Germline V CDR1 and CDR2: DFQATT, SNEGSKA (reference sequence). J was trimmed by 0 bases and V by 5 bases; bases with no gene match: 9. In DNA form, the CDR3 reads TGCAGTGCTCAGATCAGGGGACTAGCGGGGTACCAAGAGACCCAGTACTTC. Protein product: CSAQIRGLAGYQETQYF.

This clonotype was observed many times. The V call is TRBV6-2 or TRBV6-3, the J call TRBJ2-7, with TRBD2 matching over 8 bases. In germline, CDR1 is MNHEY, CDR2 SVGEGT. The CDR3 covers 15 residues. V was clipped by 4 bases and J by 3 bases; unmatched bases: 8. The CDR3 loop reads CASSSGLAGDYEQYF. CDR3 DNA sequence: TGTGCCAGCAGTTCCGGGCTAGCGGGTGACTACGAGCAGTACTTC.

V is TRBV12-3 or TRBV12-4 and J is TRBJ2-7; no firm D call. V was pared by 1 base and J by 3 bases, with 7 bases between. This CDR3 region has 13 residues. DNA of the CDR3: TGTGCCAGCAGTTTAGGGCTGATCTACGAGCAGTACTTC. Translation gives CASSLGLIYEQYF.

This clonotype occurred many times. The genes are TRBV5-5 and TRBJ2-3, with TRBD2 identical over 10 bases. The CDR3 contains 16 residues. Trimming removed 4 bases from V and 5 bases from J; junction bases left unmatched: 10. Per germline, CDR1 SGHKS and CDR2 YYEKEE (reference sequence). CDR3 sequence reads: CASSGAAGGPKDTQYF. CDR3 nucleotide sequence: TGTGCCAGCAGCGGGGCAGCGGGGGGGCCCAAAGATACGCAGTATTTT.

The chain combines TRBV28 with TRBJ1-6; 10 bases are a match to TRBD1. The CDR3 sequence is 16 residues long. Germline lookup yields CDR1 MDHEN and CDR2 SYDVKM. With 6 bases clipped from V and 7 bases from J, the junction kept 9 bases outside the gene matches. The CDR3: CASSSRRTGGNSPLHF. The CDR3, as DNA: TGTGCCAGCAGCTCACGACGGACAGGGGGGAATTCACCCCTCCACTTT. Complete variable domain (other parts from reference TRBV28 and TRBJ1-6): DVKVTQSSRYLVKRTGEKVFLECVQDMDHENMFWYRQDPGLGLRLIYFSYDVKMKEKGDIPEGYSVSREKKERFSLILESASTNQTSMYLCASSSRRTGGNSPLHFGNGTRLTVT.

The V call is TRBV21-1, the J call TRBJ2-7; TRBD1, as called in the table, went unchecked against the DNA. TRBV21-1 counts as a pseudogene. The CDR3 extends over 14 amino acids. The CDR3 DNA reads as TGTGCCAGCAGCAAAGAAAGACCCCTCGGTGAGCAGTACTTC. It yields the protein CASSKERPLGEQYF.

This clonotype was seen only a few times. The J gene is TRBJ2-3, the V gene TRBV7-2, with 9 bases identical to TRBD1. V shed 0 bases, J shed 9 bases, and the junction held 7 bases outside the gene matches. This CDR3 has 15 residues. Germline CDR1 and CDR2: SGHTA and FQGNSA. This CDR3 reads CASSLAGTGSVTQYF. The CDR3 DNA reads TGTGCCAGCAGCTTAGCCGGGACAGGGAGTGTGACGCAGTATTTT.

The V gene is TRBV7-3, the J gene TRBJ1-1; D call uncertain. V was clipped by 1 base and J by 1 base, with 4 bases between them. The CDR3 loop spans 13 amino acids. From germline, CDR1 is SGHTA and CDR2 FQGTGA. The CDR3 DNA follows: TGTGCCAGCAGCTTAAGGTCGAACACTGAAGCTTTCTTT. It encodes CASSLRSNTEAFF.

The genes are TRBV6-2 or TRBV6-3 and TRBJ2-1; the D is unclear. Trimming removed 6 bases from V and 1 base from J, with 7 bases in between. This CDR3 has 13 amino acids. CDR1 MNHEY and CDR2 SVGEGT come from the germline V gene. The CDR3 here is CASSSYSYNEQFF. The DNA of the CDR3 is TGTGCCAGCAGCTCTTATTCCTACAATGAGCAGTTCTTC.

This clonotype was picked up a small number of times. The chain employs TRBV29-1 and TRBJ1-1; D is undetermined. V lost 5 bases and J lost 8, with 9 bases in between. Germline loops: CDR1 SQVTM, CDR2 ANQGSEA. This CDR3 is built from 10 residues. As DNA, the CDR3 is TGCAGCGTTTTCGCGGGGGAAGCTTTCTTT. Its translation is CSVFAGEAFF.

This clonotype occurred a few times. The DNA of the CDR3 is TGTGCCAGCCGAGTTACGGCGGGAGGACAGCAGTTCTTC. Translation gives CASRVTAGGQQFF. This chain joins TRBV6-2 or TRBV6-3 and TRBJ2-1; 8 nucleotides line up with TRBD2. This CDR3 contains 13 residues. From germline, CDR1 is MNHEY and CDR2 SVGEGT. J gave up 11 bases and V 8 bases, and 11 bases lay outside the gene matches.

This clonotype turned up a few times. V gene TRBV27 combines with J gene TRBJ2-7; TRBD2 matches at 13 bases. This CDR3 is built from 16 residues. The V segment lost 3 bases and the J segment 5 bases; nucleotides outside the gene matches: 7. Germline assignment: CDR1 MNHEY and CDR2 SMNVEV (reference sequence). The CDR3 nucleotides are TGTGCCAGCAGTTTGAGGACTAGCGGGGGTATGAACGAGCAGTACTTC. Encoded protein: CASSLRTSGGMNEQYF.

On this clonotype: The junction departs from the called germline gene at one end, perhaps through a read error. The chain couples TRBV27 to TRBJ1-5; possible D gene TRBD1, 5 bases. CDR1 and CDR2 from the germline V gene are MNHEY and SMNVEV (reference sequence). CDR3 length: 14 amino acids. In DNA, the CDR3 is TGTGCCAGCAGTTTAGAGGCAGGGAATCGGCCCCAGCATTTT. It encodes CASSLEAGNRPQHF.

The chain uses TRBV4-3 and TRBJ2-4; 8 positions match TRBD2. Germline V CDR1 and CDR2: LGHNA, YSLEER. J lost 6 bases, V lost 0 bases, and 13 bases had no gene match. The CDR3 has 18 residues. The CDR3, as DNA: TGCGCCAGCAGCCAAGATACGGCTAGCGGGCGAGTGATAAACATTCAGTACTTC. It codes for CASSQDTASGRVINIQYF.

This clonotype came up a few times. The chain combines TRBV15 with TRBJ2-7; D may match TRBD1 or TRBD2 (6 bases each). The CDR3 consists of 14 residues. Germline CDR1 LNHNV, CDR2 YYDKDF (reference sequence). Trimming removed 5 bases at V and 0 bases at J, with 11 bases between. CDR3 bases: TGTGCCACCAGCGGAGGGGGTAGCTCCTACGAGCAGTACTTC. Translating gives CATSGGGSSYEQYF.

In its sample, this clonotype was seen a few times. The V and J genes are TRBV20-1 and TRBJ2-1, with 10 bases identical to TRBD2. Germline V gives CDR1 DFQATT, CDR2 SNEGSKA (reference sequence). V dropped 1 base and J dropped 6; count of bases not matched to a gene: 6. This CDR3 region has 15 residues. CDR3 nucleotides: TGCAGTGCTAGAGCGTGGCTAGCGGGAGTCAATGAGCAGTTCTTC. The encoded protein is CSARAWLAGVNEQFF.

This clonotype turned up a few times. The chain carries TRBV12-3 or TRBV12-4 and TRBJ2-7; 9 positions match TRBD2. The trim removed 0 bases at V and 3 bases at J, leaving 3 bases unmatched. The CDR3 runs to 15 residues. The CDR3 DNA sequence: TGTGCCAGCAGTTTAGCCCTAGCGGGGAACTACGAGCAGTACTTC. It translates to CASSLALAGNYEQYF.

This chain connects TRBV28 to TRBJ2-1; TRBD1 agrees at 8 bases. The germline V gene encodes CDR1 MDHEN and CDR2 SYDVKM. Trimming removed 10 bases from V and 1 base from J; junction bases left unmatched: 3. This CDR3 comprises 13 residues. CDR3 residues: CAIHRGSYNEQFF. The CDR3 DNA reads TGTGCCATTCACAGGGGGTCCTACAATGAGCAGTTCTTC.

This clonotype came up many times. The rearrangement links TRBV29-1 to TRBJ2-2, with D perhaps TRBD1 (6 bases). The germline gives CDR1 SQVTM, CDR2 ANQGSEA. V was pared by 6 bases and J by 8 bases, with 19 bases between. The CDR3 spans 14 residues. The CDR3, as DNA: TGCAGCGTGCCCGACAGGCGAACGGGAGGGGAGCTGTTTTTT. This encodes CSVPDRRTGGELFF.

This clonotype was counted only a few times. The rearrangement uses TRBV6-1 and TRBJ2-2; 11 nucleotides align to TRBD1. Germline trimming cut 6 bases from V and 3 bases from J; bases unmatched to any gene: 15. Germline V gene sequence: CDR1 MNHNS, CDR2 SASEGT. The CDR3 has 19 amino acids. As DNA, the CDR3 is TGTGCCAGCAGATTGACCGGGACAGGGGGGCCCCGGTACACCGGGGAGCTGTTTTTT. This sequence encodes CASRLTGTGGPRYTGELFF.

This chain joins TRBV20-1 and TRBJ2-2, with no clear D. This CDR3 is built from 13 residues. V lost 4 bases to trimming and J lost 6 bases, with 12 bases between them. CDR1 and CDR2 (germline): DFQATT, SNEGSKA (reference sequence). In DNA form, the CDR3 reads TGCAGTGCTACAAGGAAAGTCGCCGGGGAGCTGTTTTTT. Its translation is CSATRKVAGELFF.

The V call is TRBV4-2, the J call TRBJ2-6, with TRBD2 as a possible D gene (5 bases). The CDR3 consists of 16 residues. Germline CDR1 and CDR2: LGHNA and YNFKEQ. V dropped 3 bases and J dropped 0 bases, with 9 bases sitting between them. The CDR3 region is CASSHLRDSGANVLTF. The CDR3 DNA sequence: TGTGCCAGCAGCCACCTCCGGGACTCTGGGGCCAACGTCCTGACTTTC.

The chain combines TRBV7-2 with TRBJ2-1; 9 bases map to TRBD1. Germline V lookup: CDR1 SGHTA, CDR2 FQGNSA. V lost 5 bases to trimming and J lost 5 bases; unmatched junction nucleotides: 10. This CDR3 is built from 16 residues. CDR3 in DNA: TGTGCCAGCAGCATAAGCGTAGGACAGGGGAACAATGAGCAGTTCTTC. Amino acids: CASSISVGQGNNEQFF.